A selection of T cell receptor beta chains follows, all from one sample in a study of memory CD8 T cells in hepatitis C reinfection. Data came from immunoSEQ multiplex PCR; TCRdb stores just in-frame clones and leaves some out. The table includes 50,000 or so clones, roughly 90% detected once. Sequencing used naive CD8+ T cells sorted from blood. All receptors derive from a man between 18 and 29 years old with hepatitis C virus infection. CDR3s include the opening cysteine and the closing phenylalanine or tryptophan.

CDR3 | length | J | V
CASSPTSGNWELFF | 14 | TRBJ2-2 | TRBV27
CASSHTRGNTDTQYF | 15 | TRBJ2-3 | TRBV4-1
CASSDPGQSPYEQYF | 15 | NA | TRBV2
CAGALLPGTGPNEQFF | 16 | TRBJ2-1 | TRBV2
CASRHDRGSYNEQFF | 15 | TRBJ2-1 | TRBV23-1
CASKDLAGAYNEQFF | 15 | TRBJ2-1 | TRBV19
CASSQDGGTTYNEQFF | 16 | TRBJ2-1 | TRBV4-3
CASSLTSSTDTQYF | 14 | TRBJ2-3 | TRBV7-9
CASMWDRGKVTEAFF | 15 | TRBJ1-1 | TRBV19
CASSIVEGLNEQFF | 14 | TRBJ2-1 | TRBV19
CASGLMTDQETQYF | 14 | TRBJ2-5 | TRBV12-5
CAGSFSEYRAQETQYF | 16 | TRBJ2-5 | TRBV7-2
CASSMTHLAGAFVDTQYF | 18 | TRBJ2-3 | TRBV19
CASSTQEKLFF | 11 | TRBJ1-4 | TRBV19
CANGTGGKNTEAFF | 14 | TRBJ1-1 | TRBV6-1
CASSLVGHNYGYTF | 14 | TRBJ1-2 | TRBV5-4
CASSQVPGEKLFF | 13 | TRBJ1-4 | TRBV4-1
CASRQGGTEAFF | 12 | TRBJ1-1 | TRBV19
CASSQEQGYNEQFF | 14 | TRBJ2-1 | TRBV2
CSVRTGDSYEQYF | 13 | TRBJ2-7 | TRBV29-1
CASSLSSAGTDSPLHF | 16 | TRBJ1-6 | TRBV7-9
CASSFSLSQTQYF | 13 | TRBJ2-5 | TRBV7-2